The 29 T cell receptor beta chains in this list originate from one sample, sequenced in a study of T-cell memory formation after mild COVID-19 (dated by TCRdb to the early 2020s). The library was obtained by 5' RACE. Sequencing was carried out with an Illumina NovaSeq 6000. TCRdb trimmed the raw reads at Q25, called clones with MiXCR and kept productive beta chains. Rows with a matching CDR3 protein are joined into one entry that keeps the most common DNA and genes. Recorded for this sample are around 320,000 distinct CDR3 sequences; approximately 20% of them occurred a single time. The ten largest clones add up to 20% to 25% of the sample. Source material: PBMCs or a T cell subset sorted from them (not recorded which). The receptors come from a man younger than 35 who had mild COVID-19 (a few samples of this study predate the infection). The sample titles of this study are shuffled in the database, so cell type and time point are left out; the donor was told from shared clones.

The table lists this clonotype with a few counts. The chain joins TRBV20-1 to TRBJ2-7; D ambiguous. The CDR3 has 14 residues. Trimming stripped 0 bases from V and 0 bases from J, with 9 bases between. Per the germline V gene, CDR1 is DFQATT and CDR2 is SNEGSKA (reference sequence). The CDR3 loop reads CSARDTGPSYEQYF. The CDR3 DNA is TGCAGTGCTAGAGATACGGGCCCCTCCTACGAGCAGTACTTC.

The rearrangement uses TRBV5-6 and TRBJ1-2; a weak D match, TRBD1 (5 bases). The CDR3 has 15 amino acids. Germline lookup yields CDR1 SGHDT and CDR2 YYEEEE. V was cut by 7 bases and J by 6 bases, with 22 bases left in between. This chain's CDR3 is CASGLHQGLPDGYTF. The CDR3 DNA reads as TGTGCCAGCGGACTACATCAGGGTCTCCCCGATGGCTACACCTTC.

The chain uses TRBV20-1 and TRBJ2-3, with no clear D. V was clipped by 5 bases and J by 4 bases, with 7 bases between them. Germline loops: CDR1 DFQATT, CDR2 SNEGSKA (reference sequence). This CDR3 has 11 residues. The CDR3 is CSAPPADTQYF. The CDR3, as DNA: TGCAGTGCTCCCCCTGCAGATACGCAGTATTTT.

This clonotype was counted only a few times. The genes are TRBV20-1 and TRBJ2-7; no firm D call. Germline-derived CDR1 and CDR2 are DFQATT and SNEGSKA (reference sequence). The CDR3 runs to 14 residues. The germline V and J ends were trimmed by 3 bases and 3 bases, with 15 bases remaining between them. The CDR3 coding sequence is TGCAGTGCTAGTGTCCAGGTGGGGATCTACGAGCAGTACTTC. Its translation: CSASVQVGIYEQYF.

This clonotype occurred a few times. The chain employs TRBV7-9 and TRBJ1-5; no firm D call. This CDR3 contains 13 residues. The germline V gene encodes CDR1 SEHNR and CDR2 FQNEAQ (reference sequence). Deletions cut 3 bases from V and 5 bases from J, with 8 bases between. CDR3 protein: CASSFVEDQPQHF. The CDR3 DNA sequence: TGTGCCAGCAGCTTTGTCGAGGATCAGCCCCAGCATTTT.

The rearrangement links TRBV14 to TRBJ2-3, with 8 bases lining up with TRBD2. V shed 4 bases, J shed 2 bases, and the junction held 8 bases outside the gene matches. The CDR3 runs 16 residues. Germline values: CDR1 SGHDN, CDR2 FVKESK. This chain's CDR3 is CASSLRGGGTTDTQYF. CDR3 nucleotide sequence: TGTGCCAGCAGCCTACGAGGCGGGGGGACCACAGATACGCAGTATTTT. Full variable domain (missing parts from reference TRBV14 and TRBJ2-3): EAGVTQFPSHSVIEKGQTVTLRCDPISGHDNLYWYRRVMGKEIKFLLHFVKESKQDESGMPNNRFLAERTGGTYSTLKVQPAELEDSGVYFCASSLRGGGTTDTQYFGPGTRLTVL.

The DNA for the CDR3 is TGTGCCAGCAGAAGACAGACAACTAATGAAAAACTGTTTTTT. Its translation: CASRRQTTNEKLFF. J is TRBJ1-4 and V is TRBV5-5, with D tentatively TRBD1 (5 bases). Germline assignment: CDR1 SGHKS and CDR2 YYEKEE (reference sequence). V was cut by 5 bases and J by 0 bases, with 8 bases left in between. CDR3 length: 14 amino acids.

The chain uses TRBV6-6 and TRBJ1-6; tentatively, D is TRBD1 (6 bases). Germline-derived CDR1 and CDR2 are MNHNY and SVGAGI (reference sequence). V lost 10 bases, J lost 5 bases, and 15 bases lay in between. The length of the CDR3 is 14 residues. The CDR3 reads CATRTRDNNSPLHF. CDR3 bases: TGTGCCACCAGGACCAGGGACAATAATTCACCCCTCCACTTT.

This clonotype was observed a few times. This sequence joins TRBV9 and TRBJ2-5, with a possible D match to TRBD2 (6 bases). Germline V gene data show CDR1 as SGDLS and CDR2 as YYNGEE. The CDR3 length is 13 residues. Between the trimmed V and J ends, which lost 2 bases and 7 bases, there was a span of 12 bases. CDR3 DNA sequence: TGTGCCAGCAGCGTTGGCGGGGTTGCGACCCAGTACTTC. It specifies CASSVGGVATQYF.

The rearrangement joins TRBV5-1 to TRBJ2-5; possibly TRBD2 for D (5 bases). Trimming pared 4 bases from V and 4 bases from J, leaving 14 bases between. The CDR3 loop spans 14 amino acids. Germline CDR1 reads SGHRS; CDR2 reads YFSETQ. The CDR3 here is CASSPWSGRETQYF. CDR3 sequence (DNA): TGCGCCAGCAGCCCTTGGAGCGGACGAGAGACCCAGTACTTC. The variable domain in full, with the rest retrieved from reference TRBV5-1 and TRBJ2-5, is KAGVTQTPRYLIKTRGQQVTLSCSPISGHRSVSWYQQTPGQGLQFLFEYFSETQRNKGNFPGRFSGRQFSNSRSEMNVSTLELGDSALYLCASSPWSGRETQYFGPGTRLLVL.

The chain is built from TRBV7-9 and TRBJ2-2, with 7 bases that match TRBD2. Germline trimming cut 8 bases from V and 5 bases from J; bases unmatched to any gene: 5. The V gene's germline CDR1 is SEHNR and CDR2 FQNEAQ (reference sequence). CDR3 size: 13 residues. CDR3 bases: TGTGCCAGCGGGGGACTACAGACCGGGGAGCTGTTTTTT. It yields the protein CASGGLQTGELFF.

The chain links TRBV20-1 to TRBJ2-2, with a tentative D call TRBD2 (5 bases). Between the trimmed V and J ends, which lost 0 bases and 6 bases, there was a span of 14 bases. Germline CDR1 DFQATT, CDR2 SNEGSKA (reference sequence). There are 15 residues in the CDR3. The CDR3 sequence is CSARDPSGKAGELFF. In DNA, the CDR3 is TGCAGTGCTAGAGATCCGTCCGGGAAGGCCGGGGAGCTGTTTTTT.

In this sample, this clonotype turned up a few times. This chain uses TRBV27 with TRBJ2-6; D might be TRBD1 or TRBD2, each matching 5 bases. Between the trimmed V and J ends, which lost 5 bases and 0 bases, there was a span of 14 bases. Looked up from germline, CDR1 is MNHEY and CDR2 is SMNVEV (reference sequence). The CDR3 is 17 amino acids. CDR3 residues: CASSTRDGLSGANVLTF. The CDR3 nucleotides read TGTGCCAGCAGTACCCGGGACGGGCTCTCTGGGGCCAACGTCCTGACTTTC.

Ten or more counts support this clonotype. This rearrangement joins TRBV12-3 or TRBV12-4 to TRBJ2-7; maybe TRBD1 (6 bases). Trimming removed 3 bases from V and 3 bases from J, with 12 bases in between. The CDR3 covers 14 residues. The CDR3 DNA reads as TGTGCCAGCAGTTTGGGGACATCCTACTACGAGCAGTACTTC. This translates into CASSLGTSYYEQYF.

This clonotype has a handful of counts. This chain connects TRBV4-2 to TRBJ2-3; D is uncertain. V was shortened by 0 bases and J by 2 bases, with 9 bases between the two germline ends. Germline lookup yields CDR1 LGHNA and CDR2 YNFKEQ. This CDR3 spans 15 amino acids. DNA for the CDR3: TGTGCCAGCAGCCAAGAGGGCACGTTCACAGATACGCAGTATTTT. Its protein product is CASSQEGTFTDTQYF.

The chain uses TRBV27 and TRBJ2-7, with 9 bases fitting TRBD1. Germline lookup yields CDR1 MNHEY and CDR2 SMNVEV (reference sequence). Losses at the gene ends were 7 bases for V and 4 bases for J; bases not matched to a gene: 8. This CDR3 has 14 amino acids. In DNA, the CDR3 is TGTGCCAGCAAGAAGGGGACAGGGACGTACGAGCAGTACTTC. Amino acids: CASKKGTGTYEQYF.

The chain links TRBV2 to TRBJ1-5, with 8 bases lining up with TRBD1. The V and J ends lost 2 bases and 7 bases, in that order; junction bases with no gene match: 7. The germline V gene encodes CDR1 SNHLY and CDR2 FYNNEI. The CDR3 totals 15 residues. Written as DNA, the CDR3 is TGTGCCAGCAGTGAACCGGGACAGGTCTACCAGCCCCAGCATTTT. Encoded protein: CASSEPGQVYQPQHF.

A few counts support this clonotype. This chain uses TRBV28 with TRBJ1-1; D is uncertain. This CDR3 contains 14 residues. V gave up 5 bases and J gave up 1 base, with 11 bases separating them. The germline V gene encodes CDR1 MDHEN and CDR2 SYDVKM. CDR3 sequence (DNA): TGTGCCAGCAGTATTCCCCCAGGGAACACTGAAGCTTTCTTT. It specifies CASSIPPGNTEAFF.

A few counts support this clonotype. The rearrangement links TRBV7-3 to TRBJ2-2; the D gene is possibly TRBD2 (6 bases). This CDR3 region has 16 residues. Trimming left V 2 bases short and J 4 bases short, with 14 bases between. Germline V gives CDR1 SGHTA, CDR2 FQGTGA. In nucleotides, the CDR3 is TGTGCCAGCAGCTTATTTGCGGGGCGGGGCACCGGGGAGCTGTTTTTT. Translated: CASSLFAGRGTGELFF.

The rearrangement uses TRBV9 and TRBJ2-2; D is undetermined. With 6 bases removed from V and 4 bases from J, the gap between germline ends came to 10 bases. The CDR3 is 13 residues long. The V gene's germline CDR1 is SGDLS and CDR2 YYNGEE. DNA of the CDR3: TGTGCCAGCAACTCGGCCGGCACCGGGGAGCTGTTTTTT. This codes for CASNSAGTGELFF.

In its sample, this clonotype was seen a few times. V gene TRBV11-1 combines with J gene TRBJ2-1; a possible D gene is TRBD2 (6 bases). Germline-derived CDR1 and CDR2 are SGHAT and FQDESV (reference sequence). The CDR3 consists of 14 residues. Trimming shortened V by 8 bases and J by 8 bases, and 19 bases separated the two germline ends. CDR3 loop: CASLRGRLSDEQFF. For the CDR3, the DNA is TGTGCCAGCCTCCGGGGGAGGTTGAGCGATGAGCAGTTCTTC.

The chain's CDR3 is CASSSGGAGPEKLFF. As DNA, the CDR3 is TGTGCCAGCTCCTCTGGGGGCGCAGGACCTGAAAAACTGTTTTTT. The chain couples TRBV28 to TRBJ1-4; D possibly corresponds to TRBD1 (6 bases). The CDR3 has 15 amino acids. Trimming shortened V by 8 bases and J by 7 bases, and 20 bases separated the two germline ends. Germline-derived CDR1 and CDR2 are MDHEN and SYDVKM.

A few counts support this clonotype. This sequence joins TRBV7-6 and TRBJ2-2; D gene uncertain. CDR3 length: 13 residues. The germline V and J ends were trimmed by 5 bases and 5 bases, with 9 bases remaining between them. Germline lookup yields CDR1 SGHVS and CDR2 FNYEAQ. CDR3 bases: TGTGCCAGCAGCCGCCTACAGACCGGGGAGCTGTTTTTT. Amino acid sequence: CASSRLQTGELFF.

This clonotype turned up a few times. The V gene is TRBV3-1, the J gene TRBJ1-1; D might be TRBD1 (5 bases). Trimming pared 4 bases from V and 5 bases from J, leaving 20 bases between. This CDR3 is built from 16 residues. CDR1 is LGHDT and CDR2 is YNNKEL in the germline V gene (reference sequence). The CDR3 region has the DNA TGTGCCAGCAGCCCCGGATCCGCCGGGGGTGGAACTGAAGCTTTCTTT. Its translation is CASSPGSAGGGTEAFF.

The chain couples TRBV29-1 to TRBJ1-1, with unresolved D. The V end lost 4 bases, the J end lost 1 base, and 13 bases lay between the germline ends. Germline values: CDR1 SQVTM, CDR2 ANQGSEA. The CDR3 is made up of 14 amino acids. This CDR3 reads CSVVRKRGNTEAFF. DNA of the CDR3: TGCAGCGTTGTTCGCAAACGGGGGAACACTGAAGCTTTCTTT.

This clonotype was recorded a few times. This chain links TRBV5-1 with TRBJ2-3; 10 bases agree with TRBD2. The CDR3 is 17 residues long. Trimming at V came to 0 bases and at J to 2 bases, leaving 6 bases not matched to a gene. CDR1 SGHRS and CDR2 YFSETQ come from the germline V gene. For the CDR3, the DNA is TGCGCCAGCAGCTTGGGGGCTAGCGGGGGAGCCACAGATACGCAGTATTTT. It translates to CASSLGASGGATDTQYF.

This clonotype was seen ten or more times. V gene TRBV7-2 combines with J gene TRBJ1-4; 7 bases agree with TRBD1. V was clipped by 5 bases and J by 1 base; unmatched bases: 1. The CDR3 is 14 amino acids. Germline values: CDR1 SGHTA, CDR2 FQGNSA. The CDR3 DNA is TGTGCCAGCAGCCGGGACAGAACTAATGAAAAACTGTTTTTT. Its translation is CASSRDRTNEKLFF.

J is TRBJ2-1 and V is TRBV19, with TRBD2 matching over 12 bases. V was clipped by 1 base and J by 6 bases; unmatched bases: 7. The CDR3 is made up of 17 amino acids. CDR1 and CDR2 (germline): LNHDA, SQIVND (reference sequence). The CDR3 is CASSIVRLAGGPNEQFF. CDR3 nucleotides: TGTGCCAGTAGTATAGTCCGCCTAGCGGGGGGGCCCAATGAGCAGTTCTTC.

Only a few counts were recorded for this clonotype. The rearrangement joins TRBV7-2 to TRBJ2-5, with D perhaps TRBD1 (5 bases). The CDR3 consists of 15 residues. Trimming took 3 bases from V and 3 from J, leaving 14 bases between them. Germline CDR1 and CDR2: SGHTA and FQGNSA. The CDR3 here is CASSLQLDRKETQYF. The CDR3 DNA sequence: TGTGCCAGCAGCTTGCAACTTGACAGAAAAGAGACCCAGTACTTC. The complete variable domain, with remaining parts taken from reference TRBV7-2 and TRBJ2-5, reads GAGVSQSPSNKVTEKGKDVELRCDPISGHTALYWYRQSLGQGLEFLIYFQGNSAPDKSGLPSDRFSAERTGGSVSTLTIQRTQQEDSAVYLCASSLQLDRKETQYFGPGTRLLVL.